This T cell receptor (beta chain) was recovered during a study of response to subunit inactivated influenza vaccine. The junction had 11 bases not matched to a gene; V was cut back by 8 bases and J by 4 bases. Germline CDR1 reads MNHEY; CDR2 reads SVGEGT. The CDR3 is 15 amino acids. Each CDR3 protein gets one entry after TCRdb re-called the RT-PCR reads with MiXCR. The sample contains 540,000 or so distinct CDR3 sequences, 10% to 15% of which appear only once. About this clonotype itself: The antigen remains unidentified.

Overall study findings and caveats: It was suggested by the authors that few new T cells are recruited by each seasonal influenza vaccination.

The sequence derives from a man aged 50 to 59 who received an inactivated influenza vaccine. Specimen: PBMCs from blood, collected 35 to 45 days after vaccination. The rearrangement joins TRBV6-2 or TRBV6-3 to TRBJ1-2, with 9 bases fitting TRBD1. CDR3 sequence reads: CASSTGGRPSYGYTF. CDR3 DNA sequence: TGTGCCAGCTCGACAGGGGGAAGACCTAGCTATGGCTACACCTTC.